This passage covers 27 T cell receptor beta chains from one sample sequenced in a study of shared clonotypes between healthy human individuals. TCRdb's copy holds only in-frame clones and misses some; the assay was immunoSEQ multiplex PCR. The sample carries over a million clones, 70% to 80% recorded once. Sequenced input: memory CD4+ T cells from PBMCs. Described subset: CD45RA-negative fraction. These receptors were obtained from a man aged 18-30 years in good health. Some clones in this sample may be carry-over from other donors' samples.

The CDR3 sequence is CASSAPTLAGGYEQYF. CDR3 bases: TGTGCCAGCAGTGCCCCGACTCTAGCGGGAGGGTACGAGCAGTACTTC. The chain joins TRBV28 to TRBJ2-7, with 12 bases aligning to TRBD2. CDR3 size: 16 residues. V gave up 5 bases and J gave up 4 bases; unmatched junction bases: 9. CDR1 is MDHEN, CDR2 SYDVKM, per germline.

This chain uses TRBV15 with TRBJ2-5, with 7 bases that match TRBD2. This CDR3 is built from 13 residues. CDR1 and CDR2 (germline): LNHNV, YYDKDF (reference sequence). V shed 0 bases and J 7 bases; nucleotides not matched to a gene: 2. CDR3 sequence reads: CATSRDSGGTQYF. The CDR3 DNA is TGTGCCACCAGCAGAGATTCGGGAGGGACCCAGTACTTC.

CDR3 DNA sequence: TGTGCGGCTGGGGGGCAGACCTACGAGCAGTACTTC. The encoded protein is CAAGGQTYEQYF. The genes are TRBV2 and TRBJ2-7; D tentatively reads TRBD1 or TRBD2 (6 bases each). The CDR3 is 12 residues long. The V gene's germline CDR1 is SNHLY and CDR2 FYNNEI.

Concerning this clone: At the DNA level, this CDR3 is encoded by other sequences in the same sample as well. The chain uses TRBV2 and TRBJ2-7, with 8 positions matching TRBD2. The trim removed 8 bases at V and 6 bases at J, leaving 3 bases unmatched. CDR3 length: 11 residues. CDR1 and CDR2 from the germline V gene are SNHLY and FYNNEI. CDR3 sequence reads: CASSAGGEQYF. The CDR3 nucleotides are TGTGCCAGCTCCGCGGGAGGCGAGCAGTACTTC. The full variable domain, rest sourced from reference TRBV2 and TRBJ2-7, is EPEVTQTPSHQVTQMGQEVILRCVPISNHLYFYWYRQILGQKVEFLVSFYNNEISEKSEIFDDQFSVERPDGSNFTLKIRSTKLEDSAMYFCASSAGGEQYFGPGTRLTVT.

The J gene is TRBJ1-3, the V gene TRBV28, with D possibly TRBD1 on 5 matching bases. CDR1 is MDHEN and CDR2 is SYDVKM in the germline V gene. This CDR3 has 15 residues. Trimming shortened V by 3 bases and J by 4 bases, and 13 bases separated the two germline ends. As DNA, the CDR3 is TGTGCCAGCAGTTTGGGGGTAATCGGGGGAAACACCATATATTTT. It specifies CASSLGVIGGNTIYF.

The rearrangement joins TRBV10-3 to TRBJ1-2, with 9 bases that match TRBD1. The CDR3 is made up of 14 amino acids. Unmatched junction bases numbered 10, after V lost 10 bases and J lost 4 bases. CDR1 is ENHRY and CDR2 is SYGVKD in the germline V gene. The CDR3 region is CASLIDRGGYGYTF. The CDR3, as DNA: TGTGCCAGCTTGATCGACAGGGGGGGCTATGGCTACACCTTC.

The chain links TRBV7-3 to TRBJ2-1; TRBD2 matches 9 bases. The germline gives CDR1 SGHTA, CDR2 FQGTGA. Unmatched junction bases numbered 4, after V lost 2 bases and J lost 2 bases. CDR3 size: 16 residues. The CDR3 region has the DNA TGTGCCAGCAGCTTAGATAGCGGGAGACCCTACAATGAGCAGTTCTTC. This encodes CASSLDSGRPYNEQFF.

In the case of this clone: Other nucleotide sequences from this sample produce the same CDR3. The V call is TRBV5-1, the J call TRBJ2-1; 9 bases align to TRBD2. Trimming removed 0 bases from V and 3 bases from J; junction bases left unmatched: 1. This CDR3 comprises 15 residues. Per the germline V gene, CDR1 is SGHRS and CDR2 is YFSETQ. DNA of the CDR3: TGCGCCAGCAGCTTGGTAGCGGGAGTCTACAATGAGCAGTTCTTC. This translates into CASSLVAGVYNEQFF.

This chain joins TRBV7-2 and TRBJ2-3, with 9 bases matching TRBD2. With V trimmed by 5 bases and J by 11 bases, 14 bases remained unmatched. In germline, CDR1 is SGHTA, CDR2 FQGNSA. The CDR3 contains 15 residues. The CDR3 coding sequence is TGTGCCAGCAGCCCAGGACTAGCGATAAGTAATCTGCAGTATTTT. It yields the protein CASSPGLAISNLQYF.

This chain connects TRBV7-2 to TRBJ1-5; unclear D gene. V was pared by 5 bases and J by 2 bases, with 19 bases between. The CDR3 extends over 17 amino acids. The germline gives CDR1 SGHTA, CDR2 FQGNSA. The CDR3 sequence is CASSPGRSGFGNQPQHF. For the CDR3, the DNA is TGTGCCAGCAGCCCCGGGAGGTCCGGATTCGGCAATCAGCCCCAGCATTTT.

The CDR3: CASTTTGGGVGEQYF. The CDR3 DNA reads TGTGCCAGCACCACAACAGGGGGCGGAGTGGGGGAGCAGTACTTC. V is TRBV6-5 and J is TRBJ2-7; 9 bases agree with TRBD1. Germline V gene lookup returns CDR1 MNHEY and CDR2 SVGAGI. CDR3 length: 15 residues. The ends lost 7 bases at V and 7 bases at J; junction bases unmatched: 14.

The J gene is TRBJ2-3, the V gene TRBV7-3; 9 nucleotides match TRBD1. The CDR3 consists of 16 residues. Losses at the gene ends were 4 bases for V and 0 bases for J; bases not matched to a gene: 5. Germline CDR1 is SGHTA and CDR2 is FQGTGA. The chain's CDR3 is CASSSPGQGSTDTQYF. The CDR3 coding sequence is TGTGCCAGCAGCTCGCCGGGACAGGGCAGCACAGATACGCAGTATTTT.

This clone was observed once. This chain links TRBV7-9 with TRBJ2-5; 10 positions match TRBD1. Per germline, CDR1 SEHNR and CDR2 FQNEAQ (reference sequence). CDR3 size: 14 residues. The J segment lost 5 bases and the V segment lost 2 bases, leaving 2 bases of the junction unmatched. CDR3 sequence: CASSLSDRGETQYF. For the CDR3, the DNA is TGTGCCAGCAGCTTATCGGACAGGGGGGAGACCCAGTACTTC.

V and J are TRBV12-5 and TRBJ2-5, with 7 positions matching TRBD2. The germline gives CDR1 LGHNT, CDR2 FRNRAP. CDR3 length: 15 residues. V lost 4 bases, J lost 3 bases, and 8 bases stayed unmatched. CDR3 sequence reads: CASGSPGGGEETQYF. The CDR3 DNA reads as TGTGCTAGTGGTTCTCCCGGTGGGGGGGAAGAGACCCAGTACTTC.

This clone was found a few times. The rearrangement joins TRBV10-3 to TRBJ2-2; 7 positions agree with TRBD2. V dropped 6 bases and J dropped 5; count of bases not matched to a gene: 9. The CDR3 extends over 15 amino acids. Germline assignment: CDR1 ENHRY and CDR2 SYGVKD. The CDR3 sequence: CAIRTRGSGTGELFF. CDR3 nucleotides: TGTGCCATCAGGACTCGGGGTAGCGGGACCGGGGAGCTGTTTTTT.

This clone was found a few times. The J gene is TRBJ2-5, the V gene TRBV5-4; 7 bases are shared with TRBD1. The CDR3 has 15 amino acids. Germline assignment: CDR1 SGHNT and CDR2 YYREEE (reference sequence). V lost 4 bases, J lost 4 bases, and 10 bases stayed unmatched. Here the CDR3 reads CASSRGRAGGETQYF. CDR3 nucleotides: TGTGCCAGCAGCCGGGGCCGAGCAGGGGGAGAGACCCAGTACTTC.

This chain connects TRBV7-8 to TRBJ2-1, with 7 bases identical to TRBD1. The CDR3 totals 19 residues. The germline V gene encodes CDR1 SGHVS and CDR2 FQNEAQ. Trimming took 5 bases from V and 4 from J; bases not matched to a gene: 20. This CDR3 is CASSPSSDRRGSVYNEQFF. In nucleotides, the CDR3 is TGTGCCAGCAGCCCTAGCTCGGACAGGCGCGGATCAGTTTACAATGAGCAGTTCTTC. Drawing the rest from reference TRBV7-8 and TRBJ2-1, the complete variable domain is GAGVSQSPRYKVAKRGQDVALRCDPISGHVSLFWYQQALGQGPEFLTYFQNEAQLDKSGLPSDRFFAERPEGSVSTLKIQRTQQEDSAVYLCASSPSSDRRGSVYNEQFFGPGTRLTVL.

The chain links TRBV5-4 to TRBJ1-2; unclear D gene. Between the trimmed V and J ends, which lost 4 bases and 6 bases, there was a span of 10 bases. The CDR3 is 12 amino acids. The germline gives CDR1 SGHNT, CDR2 YYREEE (reference sequence). DNA of the CDR3: TGTGCCAGCAGCACGGGGAATAATGGCTACACCTTC. Translated, it gives CASSTGNNGYTF.

This chain connects TRBV5-4 to TRBJ2-3; D might be TRBD1 (5 bases). The V and J ends lost 4 bases and 5 bases respectively, with 17 bases between them. Germline V lookup: CDR1 SGHNT, CDR2 YYREEE (reference sequence). CDR3 length: 15 amino acids. The DNA for the CDR3 is TGTGCCAGCAGCCAAAGGGGTGTCCTTGGAGATACGCAGTATTTT. Its protein product is CASSQRGVLGDTQYF.

The genes are TRBV5-1 and TRBJ2-6; no clear D gene. The CDR3 has 12 residues. Germline V gene sequence: CDR1 SGHRS, CDR2 YFSETQ. V lost 5 bases and J lost 3, with 3 bases in between. The CDR3 protein is CASSDGANVLTF. The CDR3 DNA is TGCGCCAGCAGTGATGGGGCCAACGTCCTGACTTTC.

This clone was seen a handful of times. The V gene is TRBV7-2, the J gene TRBJ1-1; D call uncertain. Germline loops: CDR1 SGHTA, CDR2 FQGNSA. The CDR3 totals 12 residues. Trimming took off 7 bases at V and 2 bases at J, with 8 bases between the two ends. The CDR3 DNA reads TGTGCCAGCAACCCCTCCAACACTGAAGCTTTCTTT. Translated: CASNPSNTEAFF.

The chain couples TRBV28 to TRBJ2-3; the match to TRBD2 covers 8 bases. CDR1 MDHEN and CDR2 SYDVKM come from the germline V gene. Losses at the gene ends were 4 bases for V and 0 bases for J; bases not matched to a gene: 9. This CDR3 region has 17 residues. The CDR3 sequence is CASSSLGLAGSTDTQYF. CDR3 sequence (DNA): TGTGCCAGCAGTTCCCTCGGGTTAGCGGGGAGCACAGATACGCAGTATTTT.

The chain employs TRBV5-6 and TRBJ2-3; no reliable D call. CDR3 length: 11 amino acids. From germline, CDR1 is SGHDT and CDR2 YYEEEE. V shed 1 base and J shed 6 bases, with 3 bases lying between them. The CDR3 nucleotides read TGTGCCAGCAGCTTGTATGATACGCAGTATTTT. It encodes CASSLYDTQYF.

This chain links TRBV4-3 with TRBJ2-7, with a tentative D call TRBD2 (5 bases). Germline V CDR1 and CDR2: LGHNA, YSLEER. Trimming shortened V by 1 base and J by 6 bases, and 13 bases separated the two germline ends. The CDR3 sequence is 14 residues long. CDR3 DNA sequence: TGCGCCAGCAGCCAAGTTGAGGGTTCAGGCGAGCAGTACTTC. Its translation is CASSQVEGSGEQYF.

The genes are TRBV4-2 and TRBJ1-1, with D uncertain. With 5 bases removed from V and 1 base from J, the gap between germline ends came to 11 bases. The CDR3 covers 14 residues. The V gene's germline CDR1 is LGHNA and CDR2 YNFKEQ. As DNA, the CDR3 is TGTGCCAGCAGCTTGGCCGGGAGGAACACTGAAGCTTTCTTT. Amino acid sequence: CASSLAGRNTEAFF.

The chain recombines TRBV4-1 with TRBJ2-1; 9 nucleotides match TRBD1. The germline V gene has CDR1 MGHRA and CDR2 YSYEKL. The CDR3 is 16 residues long. After removal of 0 bases from V and 4 bases from J, the junction contained 4 bases not matched to a gene. CDR3 coding DNA: TGCGCCAGCAGCCAAGACGACAGGGGGTTGTACAATGAGCAGTTCTTC. It encodes CASSQDDRGLYNEQFF.

The V and J genes are TRBV5-1 and TRBJ2-1; possible D gene TRBD1, 6 bases. The CDR3 consists of 14 residues. Germline V CDR1 and CDR2: SGHRS, YFSETQ. Trimming shortened V by 0 bases and J by 5 bases, and 9 bases separated the two germline ends. The CDR3 loop reads CASSLGQEDNEQFF. CDR3 nucleotide sequence: TGCGCCAGCAGCTTGGGACAGGAAGACAATGAGCAGTTCTTC.